This record covers a single TCR beta chain. The record originates from a study of blood T cell repertoires in COVID-19. Clones were read by immunoSEQ multiplex PCR, and TCRdb kept only the in-frame ones, dropping some. The table lists about 200,000 clones, 85% of them singletons, with approximately 0.9% in the top ten. The CDR3 runs to 13 residues. V was trimmed by 3 bases and J by 4 bases, leaving 12 bases between them. Germline V gene lookup returns CDR1 SQVTM and CDR2 ANQGSEA. The clonotype comes from a man in his 60s with COVID-19, enrolled during active disease. Sequencing was carried out using peripheral blood. J is TRBJ1-2 and V is TRBV29-1; tentative D call: TRBD1 (5 bases). The CDR3 loop is CSVDVGEVYGYTF. DNA of the CDR3: TGCAGCGTTGATGTGGGGGAGGTCTATGGCTACACCTTC. Looking up the rest from reference TRBV29-1 and TRBJ1-2 gives the full variable domain: SAVISQKPSRDICQRGTSLTIQCQVDSQVTMMFWYRQQPGQSLTLIATANQGSEATYESGFVIDKFPISRPNLTFSTLTVSNMSPEDSSIYLCSVDVGEVYGYTFGSGTRLTVV.